The T cell receptor (beta chain) under discussion was sequenced for a study of OX40 agonist ivuxolimab in advanced cancers. Assay used: immunoSEQ multiplex PCR; TCRdb lists only in-frame clones, some missing. The data hold tens of thousands of clones, with about nine tenths observed a single time. Germline V gene data show CDR1 as MDHEN and CDR2 as SYDVKM. V was cut by 4 bases and J by 6 bases, with 14 bases left in between. The CDR3 sequence is 14 residues long. The receptor was isolated from an adult with an advanced solid tumor such as melanoma, head and neck, liver or kidney cancer. V gene TRBV28 combines with J gene TRBJ2-3; either TRBD1 or TRBD2 may supply D (5 bases each). The specimen comprised CD4+ or CD8+ T cells sorted from blood, sampled in a trial of the OX40 agonist ivuxolimab. The CDR3, as DNA: TGTGCCAGCAGTTCCGGGACGGTCTCTGATACGCAGTATTTT. Protein: CASSSGTVSDTQYF. The variable domain in full, completed from reference TRBV28 and TRBJ2-3, reads DVKVTQSSRYLVKRTGEKVFLECVQDMDHENMFWYRQDPGLGLRLIYFSYDVKMKEKGDIPEGYSVSREKKERFSLILESASTNQTSMYLCASSSGTVSDTQYFGPGTRLTVL.